The next 14 T cell receptor delta chains were all read from a single sample in a study of gamma-delta T cells after stem cell transplantation. TCRdb re-called the RT-PCR reads through CATT. The sample contains more than 900 delta-chain clones, more than 9.5% of which appear only once. Specimen: gamma-delta T cells. These receptors were taken from a human donor. It is not recorded whose cells these are; they may come from a transplant donor.

With regard to this clone: The protein TCRdb lists belongs to a much larger clone and differs from this DNA's translation at residue 15, which points to a read error; the protein shown is made from the DNA. The chain couples TRDV2 to TRDJ1; 10 nucleotides line up with TRDD3. The CDR3 spans 17 residues. CDR1 and CDR2 (germline): GEAIGNYY, EKD. The CDR3 region has the DNA TGTGCCTGTGATGCCCTTCTGGGGGATAAACCCACCGATAAACCCATCTTT. This sequence encodes CACDALLGDKPTDKPIF.

CDR3 nucleotide sequence: TGTGCCTGTGACACAGTTGGGGGGGATACGACCGATAAACTCATCTTT. Translated: CACDTVGGDTTDKLIF. The V call is TRDV2, the J call TRDJ1; TRDD3 matches at 10 bases. V lost 1 base, J lost 2 bases, and 6 bases stayed unmatched. Germline V gene sequence: CDR1 GEAIGNYY, CDR2 EKD. CDR3 size: 16 residues.

Concerning this clone itself: The junction differs from germline at one of its ends, possibly a read error. This CDR3 is CACDSISGGVLLFSYTAKLIF. CDR3 DNA: TGTGCCTGTGACTCCATCTCTGGCGGTGTACTGTTGTTTTCTTACACCGCTAAACTCATCTTT. This chain uses TRDV2 with TRDJ1; D is unclear. The CDR3 runs to 21 residues. Germline V lookup: CDR1 GEAIGNYY, CDR2 EKD.

This clone was seen only a few times. The junction departs from germline at one end; a sequencing error may be responsible. V usage is TRDV2 and J usage is TRDJ1; the D is unclear. Germline CDR1 GEAIGNYY, CDR2 EKD. The CDR3 is 19 residues long. CDR3 residues: CACDSFGPSTGFETDNLIF. The CDR3 nucleotides are TGTGCCTGTGACTCGTTTGGTCCCTCGACGGGGTTCGAGACCGATAACCTCATCTTT.

This clone showed up just a few times. With a much larger clone just one base away, this may be a read error. The chain couples TRDV2 to TRDJ1, with TRDD3 matching over 11 bases. Germline lookup yields CDR1 GEAIGNYY and CDR2 EKD. V gave up 0 bases and J gave up 3 bases; unmatched junction bases: 17. The CDR3 is 20 amino acids. CDR3 sequence (DNA): TGTGCCTGTGACACCCTTCATCTACTGGGGGATAGTATTGGCGCCGATAAACTCATCTTT. Translation gives CACDTLHLLGDSIGADKLIF.

In its sample, this clone is large. The chain links TRDV2 to TRDJ1, with TRDD3 identical over 10 bases. Trimming at V came to 0 bases and at J to 1 base, leaving 7 bases not matched to a gene. The CDR3 extends over 17 amino acids. Germline values: CDR1 GEAIGNYY, CDR2 EKD. DNA for the CDR3: TGTGCCTGTGACACCGTATGGATGGGGGATACCACCGATAAACTCATCTTT. Residues: CACDTVWMGDTTDKLIF.

This clone came up a few times. Germline is not matched at one junction end, which may reflect a read error. The rearrangement links TRDV1 to TRDJ2; possibly TRDD3 for D (6 bases). The V gene's germline CDR1 is TSWWSYY and CDR2 QGS. The length of the CDR3 is 14 residues. CDR3 protein: CARGRGRGGAKLFF. The CDR3 DNA follows: TGTGCTCGTGGCAGGGGGAGAGGAGGAGCAAAACTCTTCTTT.

With regard to this clone: It differs at one base from a far larger clone, so likely a read error. The sample holds other DNA sequences that translate to the same CDR3. This chain uses TRAV29/DV5 with TRDJ1, with TRDD3 identical over 11 bases. The germline CDR1 and CDR2 sequences are NSMFDY and ISSIKDK. With V trimmed by 0 bases and J by 3 bases, 40 bases remained unmatched. The CDR3 is 27 residues long. CDR3: CAASEVGFYHLPPYSILGDIVSDKLIF. The CDR3, as DNA: TGTGCAGCAAGCGAGGTTGGTTTCTATCACCTTCCACCGTACTCGATACTGGGGGATATTGTATCCGATAAACTCATCTTT.

This clone is medium-sized in the sample. The chain recombines TRAV29/DV5 with TRDJ1; 9 bases map to TRDD2. Germline CDR1 and CDR2: NSMFDY and ISSIKDK. V lost 0 bases and J lost 0; bases outside the gene matches: 24. The CDR3 totals 22 residues. The CDR3 DNA sequence: TGTGCAGCAAGCGCGTCCCGCGCCTTCCTACAGAATGGGGGACTATACACCGATAAACTCATCTTT. It codes for CAASASRAFLQNGGLYTDKLIF.

This clone was counted between two and nine times. The TCRdb protein, from a much larger clone, departs from this DNA's translation at residue 4, likely by read error; the protein shown derives from the DNA. The CDR3 here is CACNRLGDRRDTDKLIF. The CDR3 nucleotides are TGTGCCTGTAACAGACTGGGGGACCGAAGGGACACCGATAAACTCATCTTT. The chain combines TRDV2 with TRDJ1, with 9 bases identical to TRDD3. CDR3 length: 17 amino acids. Germline CDR1 GEAIGNYY, CDR2 EKD. V shed 6 bases, J shed 0 bases, and the junction held 13 bases outside the gene matches.

Worth noting for this clone: The mismatch at residue 18 between this DNA's translation and the TCRdb protein of a much larger clone likely reflects a read error; the protein shown is translated from the DNA. The V call is TRDV1, the J call TRDJ1; 7 bases align to TRDD3. The CDR3 has 21 amino acids. CDR1 is TSWWSYY and CDR2 is QGS in the germline V gene. CDR3 in amino acids: CALGELLDWGDDESGTDRLIF. The DNA of the CDR3 is TGTGCTCTTGGGGAACTACTTGATTGGGGGGATGATGAGAGTGGGACCGATAGACTCATCTTT.

This clone was seen more than once but under ten times. A far larger clone differs by one base, so this is likely a read error. Within the sample, other DNA sequences also encode this same CDR3. The chain combines TRDV2 with TRDJ1; 8 bases are shared with TRDD3. The CDR3 sequence is 19 residues long. The germline gives CDR1 GEAIGNYY, CDR2 EKD. J was trimmed by 0 bases and V by 1 base; bases with no gene match: 15. The CDR3 is CACDTLQLLGGSYTDKLIF. The CDR3 DNA reads as TGTGCCTGTGACACTCTACAACTACTGGGGGGTTCGTACACCGATAAACTCATCTTT.

This clone is medium-sized within its sample. V and J are TRDV2 and TRDJ1; 8 bases line up with TRDD3. CDR3 size: 14 residues. The V segment lost 3 bases and the J segment 1 base; nucleotides outside the gene matches: 3. The germline V gene has CDR1 GEAIGNYY and CDR2 EKD. The CDR3 reads CACDPWGITDKLIF. The CDR3 coding sequence is TGTGCCTGTGACCCATGGGGGATCACCGATAAACTCATCTTT.

This clone was counted between two and nine times. The junction does not match germline at one end; this may be a read error. The chain is built from TRDV2 and TRDJ3; 8 bases are a match to TRDD3. This CDR3 spans 18 amino acids. Germline-derived CDR1 and CDR2 are GEAIGNYY and EKD. The CDR3 region is CACDITGGTSWYTLQMFF. In nucleotides, the CDR3 is TGTGCCTGTGACATTACTGGGGGTACCTCCTGGTACACCCTACAGATGTTTTTC.